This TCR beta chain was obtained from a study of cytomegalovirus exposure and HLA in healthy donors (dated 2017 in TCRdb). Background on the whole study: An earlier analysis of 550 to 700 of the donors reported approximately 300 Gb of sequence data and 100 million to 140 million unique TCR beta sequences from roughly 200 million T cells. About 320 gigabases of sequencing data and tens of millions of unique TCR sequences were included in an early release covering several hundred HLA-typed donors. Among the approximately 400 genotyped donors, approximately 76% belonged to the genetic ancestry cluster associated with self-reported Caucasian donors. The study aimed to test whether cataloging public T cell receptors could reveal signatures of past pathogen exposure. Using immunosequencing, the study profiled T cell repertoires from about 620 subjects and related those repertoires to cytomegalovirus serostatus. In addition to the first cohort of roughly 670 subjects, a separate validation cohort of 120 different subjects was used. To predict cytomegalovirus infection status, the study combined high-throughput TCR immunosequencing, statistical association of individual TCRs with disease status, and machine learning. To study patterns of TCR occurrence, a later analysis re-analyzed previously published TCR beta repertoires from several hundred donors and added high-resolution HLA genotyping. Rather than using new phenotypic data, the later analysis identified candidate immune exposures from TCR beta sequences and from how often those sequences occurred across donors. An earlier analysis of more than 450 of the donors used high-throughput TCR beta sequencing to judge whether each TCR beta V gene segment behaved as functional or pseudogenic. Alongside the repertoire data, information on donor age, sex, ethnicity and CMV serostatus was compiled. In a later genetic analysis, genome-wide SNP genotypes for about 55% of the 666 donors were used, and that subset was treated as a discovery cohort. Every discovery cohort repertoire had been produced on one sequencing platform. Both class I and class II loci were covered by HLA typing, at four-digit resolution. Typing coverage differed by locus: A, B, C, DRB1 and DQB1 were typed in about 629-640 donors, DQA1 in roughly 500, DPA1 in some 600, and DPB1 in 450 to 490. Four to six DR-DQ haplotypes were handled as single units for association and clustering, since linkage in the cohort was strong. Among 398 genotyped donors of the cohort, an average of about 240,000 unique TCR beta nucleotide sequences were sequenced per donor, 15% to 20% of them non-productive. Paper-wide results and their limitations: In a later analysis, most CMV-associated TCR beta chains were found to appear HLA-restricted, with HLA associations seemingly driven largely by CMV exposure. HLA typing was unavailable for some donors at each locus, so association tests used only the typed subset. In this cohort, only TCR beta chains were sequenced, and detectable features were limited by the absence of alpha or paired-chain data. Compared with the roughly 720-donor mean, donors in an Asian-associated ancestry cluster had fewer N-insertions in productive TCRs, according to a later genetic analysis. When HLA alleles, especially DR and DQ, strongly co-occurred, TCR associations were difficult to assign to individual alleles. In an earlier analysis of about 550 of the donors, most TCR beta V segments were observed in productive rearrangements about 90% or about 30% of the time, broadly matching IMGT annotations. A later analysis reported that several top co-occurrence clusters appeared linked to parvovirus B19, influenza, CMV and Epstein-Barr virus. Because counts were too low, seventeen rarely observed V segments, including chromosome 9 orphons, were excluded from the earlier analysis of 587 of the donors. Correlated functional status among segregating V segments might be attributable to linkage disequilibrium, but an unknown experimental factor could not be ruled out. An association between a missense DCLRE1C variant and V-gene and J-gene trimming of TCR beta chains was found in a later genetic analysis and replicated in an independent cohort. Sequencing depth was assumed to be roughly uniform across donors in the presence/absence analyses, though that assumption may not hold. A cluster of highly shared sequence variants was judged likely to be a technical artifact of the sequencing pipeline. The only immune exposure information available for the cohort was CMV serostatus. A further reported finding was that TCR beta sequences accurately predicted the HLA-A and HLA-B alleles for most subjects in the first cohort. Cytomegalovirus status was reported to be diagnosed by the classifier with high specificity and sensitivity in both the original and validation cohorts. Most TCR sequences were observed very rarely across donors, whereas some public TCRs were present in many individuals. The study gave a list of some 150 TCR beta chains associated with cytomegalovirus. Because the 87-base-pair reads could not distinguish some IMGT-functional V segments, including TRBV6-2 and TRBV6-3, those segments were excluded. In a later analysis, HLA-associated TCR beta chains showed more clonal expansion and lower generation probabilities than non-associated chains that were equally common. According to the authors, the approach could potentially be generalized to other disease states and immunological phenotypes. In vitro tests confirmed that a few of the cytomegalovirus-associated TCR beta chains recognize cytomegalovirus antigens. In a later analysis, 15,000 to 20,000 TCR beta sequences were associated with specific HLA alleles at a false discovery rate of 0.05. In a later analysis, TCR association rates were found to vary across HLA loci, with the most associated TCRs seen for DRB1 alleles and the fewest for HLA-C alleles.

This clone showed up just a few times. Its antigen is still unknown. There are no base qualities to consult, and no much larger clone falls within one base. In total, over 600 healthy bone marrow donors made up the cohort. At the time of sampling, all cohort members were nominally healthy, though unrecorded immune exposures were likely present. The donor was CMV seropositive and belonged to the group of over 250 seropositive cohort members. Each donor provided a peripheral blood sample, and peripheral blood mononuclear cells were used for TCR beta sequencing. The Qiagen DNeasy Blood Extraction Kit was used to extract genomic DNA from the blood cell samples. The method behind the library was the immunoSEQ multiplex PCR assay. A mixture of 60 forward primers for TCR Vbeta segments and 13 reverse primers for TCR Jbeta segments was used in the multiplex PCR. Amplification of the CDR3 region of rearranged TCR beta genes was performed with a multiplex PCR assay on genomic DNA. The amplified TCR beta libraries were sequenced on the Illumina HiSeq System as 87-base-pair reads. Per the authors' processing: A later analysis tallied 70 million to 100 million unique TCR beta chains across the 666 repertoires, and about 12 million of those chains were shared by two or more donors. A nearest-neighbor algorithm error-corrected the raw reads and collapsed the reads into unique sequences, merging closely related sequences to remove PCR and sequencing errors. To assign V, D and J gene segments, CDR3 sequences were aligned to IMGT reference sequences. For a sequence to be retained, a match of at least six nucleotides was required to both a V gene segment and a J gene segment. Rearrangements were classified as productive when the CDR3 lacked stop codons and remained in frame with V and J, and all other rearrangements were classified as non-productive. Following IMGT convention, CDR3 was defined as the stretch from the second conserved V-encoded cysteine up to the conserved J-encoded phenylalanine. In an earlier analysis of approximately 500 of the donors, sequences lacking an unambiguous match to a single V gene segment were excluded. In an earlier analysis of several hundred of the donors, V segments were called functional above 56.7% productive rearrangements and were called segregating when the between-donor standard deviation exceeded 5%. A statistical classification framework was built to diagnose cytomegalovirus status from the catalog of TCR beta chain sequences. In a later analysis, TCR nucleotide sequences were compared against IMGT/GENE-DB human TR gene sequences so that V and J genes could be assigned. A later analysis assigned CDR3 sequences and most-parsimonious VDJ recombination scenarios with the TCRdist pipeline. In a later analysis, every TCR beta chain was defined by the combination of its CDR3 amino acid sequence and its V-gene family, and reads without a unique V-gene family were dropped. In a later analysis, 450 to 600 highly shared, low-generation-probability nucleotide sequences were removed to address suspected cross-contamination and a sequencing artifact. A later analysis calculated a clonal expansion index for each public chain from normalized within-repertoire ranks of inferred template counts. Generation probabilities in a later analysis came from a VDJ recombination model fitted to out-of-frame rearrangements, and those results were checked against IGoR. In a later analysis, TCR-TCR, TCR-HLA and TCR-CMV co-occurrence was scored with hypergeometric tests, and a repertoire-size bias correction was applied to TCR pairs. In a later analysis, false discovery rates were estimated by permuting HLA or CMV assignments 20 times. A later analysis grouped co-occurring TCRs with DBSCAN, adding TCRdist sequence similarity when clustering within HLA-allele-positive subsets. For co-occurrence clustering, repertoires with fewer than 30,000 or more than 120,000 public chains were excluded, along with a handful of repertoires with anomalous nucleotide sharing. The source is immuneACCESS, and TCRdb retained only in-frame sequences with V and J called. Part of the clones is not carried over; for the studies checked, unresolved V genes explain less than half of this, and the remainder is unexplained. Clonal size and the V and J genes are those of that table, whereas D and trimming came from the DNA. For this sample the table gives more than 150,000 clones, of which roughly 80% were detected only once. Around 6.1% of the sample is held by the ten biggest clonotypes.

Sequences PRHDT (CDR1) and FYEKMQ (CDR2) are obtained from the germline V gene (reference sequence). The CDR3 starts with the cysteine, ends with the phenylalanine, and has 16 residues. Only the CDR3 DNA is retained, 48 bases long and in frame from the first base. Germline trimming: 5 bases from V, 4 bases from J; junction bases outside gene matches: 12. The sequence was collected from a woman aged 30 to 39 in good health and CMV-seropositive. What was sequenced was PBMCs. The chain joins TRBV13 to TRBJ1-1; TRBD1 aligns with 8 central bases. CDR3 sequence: CASSLGQAWGGTEAFF. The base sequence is TGTGCCAGCAGCCTGGGACAGGCCTGGGGTGGCACTGAAGCTTTCTTT.